The rows below give T cell receptor beta chains drawn from one sample of a study of spatial heterogeneity in lung cancer. TCRdb re-analysed the 5' RACE reads in MiXCR, keeping a single row per CDR3 protein. Here the sample spans just over 75,000 distinct CDR3 sequences, 8% being singletons. The source was PBMCs, collected at surgery. These receptors all come from a male donor with early-stage non-small cell lung cancer. The CDR3 runs from the conserved cysteine through the conserved F or W. The D gene is left open where the match is weak. Size is omitted from some rows. Given values are once, few, many or a class for expanded clones.

>TRBV20-1|TRBD1|TRBJ1-5|NA
CSARTGGLNQPQHF
TGCAGTGCACGGACAGGTGGCCTTAATCAGCCCCAGCATTTT
>TRBV4-2|NA|TRBJ2-5|many
CASSRGDNQETQYF
TGTGCCAGCAGCCGAGGGGACAACCAAGAGACCCAGTACTTC
>TRBV6-2/TRBV6-3|NA|TRBJ1-1|NA
CASSYLRSNTEAFF
TGTGCCAGCAGTTACCTCAGATCTAACACTGAAGCTTTCTTT
>TRBV7-9|TRBD1|TRBJ1-5|many
CASSSEWTGGRGQPQHF
TGTGCCAGCAGCTCCGAGTGGACAGGGGGCCGCGGTCAGCCCCAGCATTTT
>TRBV29-1|NA|TRBJ1-1|many
CSVQQGLNTEAFF
TGCAGCGTTCAACAGGGCCTGAACACTGAAGCTTTCTTT
>TRBV10-2|NA|TRBJ1-3|NA
CASSAAVGGSGNTIYF
TGCGCCAGCAGCGCCGCGGTGGGAGGCTCTGGAAACACCATATATTTT
>TRBV30|NA|TRBJ2-2|many
CAWSVLGSTNTGELFF
TGTGCCTGGAGTGTACTCGGGAGCACGAACACCGGGGAGCTGTTTTTT
>TRBV10-2|TRBD1|TRBJ1-2|many
CASMRDAGGQGARGYTF
TGCGCCAGTATGAGGGACGCCGGAGGACAGGGGGCGAGAGGCTACACCTTC
>TRBV7-9|TRBD1|TRBJ1-1|many
CASSPGQGNEDTEAFF
TGTGCCAGCAGCCCAGGACAGGGGAACGAGGACACTGAAGCTTTCTTT
>TRBV12-3/TRBV12-4|NA|TRBJ1-1|NA
CASRLPQGAEAFF
TGTGCCAGCAGGCTTCCCCAGGGCGCTGAAGCTTTCTTT